This T cell receptor (beta chain) was recovered during a study of T cells in Graves' hyperthyroidism and ophthalmopathy. On the study more broadly: It was at initial diagnosis, before any treatment, that peripheral blood was collected. Broader study findings: Most clonotypes expanded in thyroid above 0.001 were likewise present in blood.

Per germline, CDR1 ENHRY and CDR2 SYGVKD. V shed 10 bases and J 7 bases; nucleotides not matched to a gene: 13. The CDR3 is 14 residues long. RNA transcripts served as the template for amplifying TCR beta CDR3 regions. First-round RT-PCR of the TCR CDR3 relied on the HTBI primer set. One entry per CDR3 protein, called by TCRdb with MiXCR from the multiplex PCR reads. The table includes roughly 600,000 distinct CDR3 sequences, roughly 15% detected once. This clonotype has only a few counts. Its antigen is currently unknown. Each 10 ml fresh peripheral blood draw supplied the PBMCs. V and J are TRBV10-3 and TRBJ2-1; 7 nucleotides agree with TRBD2. The receptor comes from a woman between 50 and 59 years old with Graves' ophthalmopathy. Sequencing input: blood. CDR3 in DNA: TGTGCCAGCCGTGACCAGCGGGATGGTAATGAGCAGTTCTTC. It yields the protein CASRDQRDGNEQFF.